In this sample, the clone carrying this TCR beta chain turned up a few times. The entry originates in a study of early T cells in non-severe SARS-CoV-2 infection. The CDR3 is 15 residues long. Germline V gives CDR1 KGHSH, CDR2 LQKENI. The ends were cut back, 2 bases at V and 0 bases at J, with 8 bases in the middle. TCRdb used MiXCR to reprocess the 5' RACE reads, holding one entry per CDR3 protein. This table holds more than 55,000 distinct CDR3 sequences, around 4.2% found once. V is TRBV18 and J is TRBJ1-3, with D unresolved. Material: whole blood, obtained at baseline. The TCR originated in an adult who was a healthcare worker with PCR-confirmed SARS-CoV-2 infection or an uninfected control (not recorded which). The donor label of this sample is uncertain. The CDR3 coding sequence is TGTGCCAGCTCACCAGGTATCCTCTCTGGAAACACCATATATTTT. It yields the protein CASSPGILSGNTIYF.